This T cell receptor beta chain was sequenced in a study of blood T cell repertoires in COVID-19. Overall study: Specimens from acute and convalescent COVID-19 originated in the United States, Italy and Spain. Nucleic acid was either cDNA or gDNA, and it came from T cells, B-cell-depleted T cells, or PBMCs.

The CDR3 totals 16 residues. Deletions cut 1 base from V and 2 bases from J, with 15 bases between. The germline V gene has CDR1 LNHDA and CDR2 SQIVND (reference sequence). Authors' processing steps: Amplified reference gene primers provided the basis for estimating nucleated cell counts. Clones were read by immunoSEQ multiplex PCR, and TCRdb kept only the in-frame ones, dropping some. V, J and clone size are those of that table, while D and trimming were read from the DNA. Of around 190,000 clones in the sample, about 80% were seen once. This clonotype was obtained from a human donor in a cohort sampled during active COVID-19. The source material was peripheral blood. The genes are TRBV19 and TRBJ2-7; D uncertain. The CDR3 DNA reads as TGTGCCAGTAGTATAGGGTTTTCAGGCCTTCCCTACGAGCAGTACTTC. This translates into CASSIGFSGLPYEQYF.